The 19 T cell receptor beta chains given below trace back to one sample, sequenced in a study of T cells in localized non-small cell lung cancer. Produced via immunoSEQ multiplex PCR; TCRdb's table is partial and in-frame only. The table has about 1,400 clones, approximately 22% seen once. Source: lung tumor tissue, taken before any cancer treatment. These receptors were obtained from a male donor older than 55 with stage II lung adenocarcinoma.

This clone showed up just a few times. This chain links TRBV15 with TRBJ1-2; tentatively, D is TRBD1 (5 bases). This CDR3 contains 15 residues. Germline V lookup: CDR1 LNHNV, CDR2 YYDKDF (reference sequence). With 1 base removed from V and 6 bases from J, the gap between germline ends came to 15 bases. CDR3 nucleotide sequence: TGTGCCACCAGCAGAGCCCCGGGGGGGAGCGATGGCTACACCTTC. Translation: CATSRAPGGSDGYTF.

The chain couples TRBV19 to TRBJ2-7; D may be TRBD1 or TRBD2 (5 bases each). The CDR3 sequence is 14 residues long. V lost 4 bases to trimming and J lost 4 bases, with 14 bases between them. The germline CDR1 and CDR2 sequences are LNHDA and SQIVND (reference sequence). The chain's CDR3 is CASSTDWDGYEQYF. DNA for the CDR3: TGTGCCAGTAGTACCGACTGGGACGGTTACGAGCAGTACTTC. Full variable domain (outside the CDR3, taken from reference TRBV19 and TRBJ2-7): DGGITQSPKYLFRKEGQNVTLSCEQNLNHDAMYWYRQDPGQGLRLIYYSQIVNDFQKGDIAEGYSVSREKKESFPLTVTSAQKNPTAFYLCASSTDWDGYEQYFGPGTRLTVT.

A few counts support this clone. The chain uses TRBV9 and TRBJ1-2; D not certain. Trimming stripped 5 bases from V and 6 bases from J, with 14 bases between. The CDR3 has 13 residues. The V gene's germline CDR1 is SGDLS and CDR2 YYNGEE. As DNA, the CDR3 is TGTGCCAGCAGGATGGATACAATCGATGGCTACACCTTC. It translates to CASRMDTIDGYTF.

V and J are TRBV11-3 and TRBJ2-1, with TRBD2 matching over 11 bases. The V gene's germline CDR1 is SGHNT and CDR2 YENEEA. V gave up 5 bases and J gave up 2 bases; unmatched junction bases: 5. CDR3 length: 16 residues. In DNA, the CDR3 is TGTGCCAGCAGCGAGGGACTAGCGGATACCTACAATGAGCAGTTCTTC. Its protein is CASSEGLADTYNEQFF. The full variable domain, completed using reference TRBV11-3 and TRBJ2-1, is EAGVVQSPRYKIIEKKQPVAFWCNPISGHNTLYWYLQNLGQGPELLIRYENEEAVDDSQLPKDRFSAERLKGVDSTLKIQPAELGDSAVYLCASSEGLADTYNEQFFGPGTRLTVL.

This clone was counted only a few times. This chain links TRBV9 with TRBJ2-1, with TRBD2 identical over 11 bases. There are 16 residues in the CDR3. In germline, CDR1 is SGDLS, CDR2 YYNGEE. V gave up 10 bases and J gave up 11 bases; unmatched junction bases: 20. CDR3 residues: CAGAVAGGTRGQQQFF. The CDR3 DNA reads TGTGCCGGCGCCGTAGCGGGAGGGACCAGGGGACAACAGCAGTTCTTC.

This clone was observed a few times. The rearrangement uses TRBV11-3 and TRBJ2-7, with 11 bases that match TRBD2. This CDR3 has 15 amino acids. Losses at the gene ends were 3 bases for V and 5 bases for J; bases not matched to a gene: 6. The V gene's germline CDR1 is SGHNT and CDR2 YENEEA. CDR3 nucleotides: TGTGCCAGCAGCTTTCAGGTGGGACTAGCGGACGAGCAGTACTTC. Protein sequence: CASSFQVGLADEQYF.

The table lists this clone with a few counts. The V call is TRBV6-8, the J call TRBJ2-1; D might be TRBD2 (5 bases). Trimming shortened V by 6 bases and J by 0 bases, and 6 bases separated the two germline ends. CDR1 is MNHGY, CDR2 SAAAGT, per germline. The CDR3 is made up of 13 amino acids. The CDR3 region has the DNA TGTGCCAGCAGGGGGAGCTCCTACAATGAGCAGTTCTTC. Translated: CASRGSSYNEQFF.

This clone was detected only a few times. The chain couples TRBV5-1 to TRBJ2-3, with 11 nucleotides matching TRBD2. Germline values: CDR1 SGHRS, CDR2 YFSETQ. Trimming removed 3 bases from V and 3 bases from J; junction bases left unmatched: 6. The CDR3 has 16 amino acids. The CDR3 DNA reads as TGCGCCAGCAGCTCCATAGCGGGAGGGCCGACAGATACGCAGTATTTT. Translating it yields CASSSIAGGPTDTQYF.

This chain connects TRBV6-8 to TRBJ2-3; no clear D. The CDR3 sequence is 13 residues long. CDR1 and CDR2 (germline): MNHGY, SAAAGT. Trimming left V 5 bases short and J 6 bases short, with 12 bases between. This chain's CDR3 is CASSLRDRDTQYF. CDR3 DNA sequence: TGTGCCAGCAGTCTCCGAGACCGGGATACGCAGTATTTT.

The chain has TRBV28 and TRBJ2-3, with TRBD2 identical over 12 bases. CDR1 and CDR2 from the germline V gene are MDHEN and SYDVKM. Unmatched junction bases numbered 7, after V lost 6 bases and J lost 3 bases. This CDR3 spans 16 amino acids. The CDR3 loop reads CASSRRLAGATDTQYF. For the CDR3, the DNA is TGTGCCAGCAGCCGAAGACTAGCGGGAGCGACAGATACGCAGTATTTT.

This clone ranks as medium-sized (0.01 to 0.1%). The rearrangement joins TRBV6-8 to TRBJ2-5; the D is unclear. The V gene's germline CDR1 is MNHGY and CDR2 SAAAGT. V was clipped by 5 bases and J by 5 bases, with 12 bases between them. The CDR3 extends over 13 amino acids. The CDR3 here is CASSAKGTETQYF. Written as DNA, the CDR3 is TGTGCCAGCAGTGCCAAGGGTACCGAGACCCAGTACTTC.

The chain joins TRBV28 to TRBJ2-1; the D gene is possibly TRBD1 (7 bases). CDR1 is MDHEN and CDR2 is SYDVKM in the germline V gene. CDR3 length: 16 residues. V was cut by 3 bases and J by 4 bases, with 16 bases left in between. In DNA form, the CDR3 reads TGTGCCAGCAGTTTTCTTGGAGGGGGCCTATACAATGAGCAGTTCTTC. Its protein product is CASSFLGGGLYNEQFF.

This clone was seen more than once but under ten times. V and J are TRBV23-1 and TRBJ2-1, with a possible D match to TRBD2 (5 bases). TRBV23-1 is classed as an ORF, of uncertain function. V lost 6 bases and J lost 2, with 14 bases in between. The CDR3 is 15 amino acids. Here the CDR3 DNA reads TGCGCCAGCAGCAAGAGAGGAGGAGCCTACAATGAGCAGTTCTTC. This codes for CASSKRGGAYNEQFF.

This clone showed up just once. V gene TRBV28 combines with J gene TRBJ1-3; D may be TRBD1 (5 bases). The germline gives CDR1 MDHEN, CDR2 SYDVKM. Trimming took off 6 bases at V and 0 bases at J, with 18 bases between the two ends. This CDR3 region has 17 residues. CDR3 sequence reads: CASSTSRGRRSGNTIYF. The CDR3 DNA reads TGTGCCAGCAGCACTTCTCGGGGACGGCGCTCTGGAAACACCATATATTTT. Full variable domain (rest looked up from reference TRBV28 and TRBJ1-3): DVKVTQSSRYLVKRTGEKVFLECVQDMDHENMFWYRQDPGLGLRLIYFSYDVKMKEKGDIPEGYSVSREKKERFSLILESASTNQTSMYLCASSTSRGRRSGNTIYFGEGSWLTVV.

The J gene is TRBJ2-7, the V gene TRBV11-3, with 12 bases aligning to TRBD1. CDR1 SGHNT and CDR2 YENEEA come from the germline V gene. The V gene end was trimmed by 5 bases and the J gene end by 5 bases; junction bases not matched to a gene: 4. The CDR3 covers 14 residues. CDR3 protein: CASSLGTGGDEQYF. In nucleotides, the CDR3 is TGTGCCAGCAGCCTGGGGACAGGGGGCGACGAGCAGTACTTC.

As concerns this clone: Mismatch with germline at one junction end may stem from a read error. The chain joins TRBV6-8 to TRBJ2-3; TRBD1 or TRBD2 may be the D gene (6 bases each). This CDR3 region has 14 residues. Germline loops: CDR1 MNHGY, CDR2 SAAAGT. CDR3 sequence reads: CAISGTGTTDTQYF. CDR3 bases: TGTGCCATCAGTGGAACAGGGACTACAGATACGCAGTATTTT.

This clone was seen a few times. The V gene is TRBV29-1, the J gene TRBJ2-7; 12 positions agree with TRBD2. The germline CDR1 and CDR2 sequences are SQVTM and ANQGSEA. This CDR3 has 15 amino acids. With V trimmed by 2 bases and J by 4 bases, 6 bases remained unmatched. CDR3: CSVETLAGGPYEQYF. The CDR3, as DNA: TGCAGCGTTGAAACCCTAGCGGGAGGGCCATACGAGCAGTACTTC.

By share of the sample, this clone is medium-sized (0.01 to 0.1%). The chain recombines TRBV11-3 with TRBJ2-7, with 12 bases aligning to TRBD2. CDR3 length: 15 amino acids. V dropped 4 bases and J dropped 4; count of bases not matched to a gene: 5. CDR1 and CDR2 from the germline V gene are SGHNT and YENEEA. CDR3 loop: CASSWSSGGEYEQYF. The CDR3 DNA reads TGTGCCAGCAGCTGGTCTAGCGGGGGGGAATACGAGCAGTACTTC.

By share of the sample, this clone is medium-sized. V gene TRBV28 combines with J gene TRBJ2-7, with D possibly TRBD1 on 7 matching bases. The germline CDR1 and CDR2 sequences are MDHEN and SYDVKM. Trimming left V 2 bases short and J 0 bases short, with 11 bases between. This CDR3 has 15 amino acids. The CDR3 DNA reads TGTGCCAGCAGTTTACCAGGGGGGATCTCCTACGAGCAGTACTTC. Translation gives CASSLPGGISYEQYF. The variable domain in full, completed from reference TRBV28 and TRBJ2-7, reads DVKVTQSSRYLVKRTGEKVFLECVQDMDHENMFWYRQDPGLGLRLIYFSYDVKMKEKGDIPEGYSVSREKKERFSLILESASTNQTSMYLCASSLPGGISYEQYFGPGTRLTVT.